This entry concerns a single T cell receptor beta chain. Per the original methods: Reference gene primer amplification in the assay estimated nucleated cell counts. Profiled with immunoSEQ multiplex PCR; TCRdb holds only in-frame clones, not every one. V and J calls and clone size are as listed in that table; D and trimming were resolved from the DNA. The table lists around 250,000 clones, 70% to 90% of them singletons. Germline V gene data show CDR1 as LGHNA and CDR2 as YSLEER. With 4 bases removed from V and 2 bases from J, the gap between germline ends came to 6 bases. This CDR3 spans 13 amino acids. The data stem from a study of blood T cell repertoires in COVID-19. Study context: Material from acute and convalescent COVID-19 was sourced from the United States, Italy and Spain. PBMCs, B-cell-depleted T cells, or T cells were the source of the cDNA or gDNA that made up the material.

The rearrangement uses TRBV4-3 and TRBJ1-3; tentatively, D is TRBD1 (6 bases). Sequencing was done on a sample of peripheral blood. The sequence was collected from a woman in her 70s with active or convalescent COVID-19. CDR3 DNA: TGCGCCAGCAGCCGGGGGCCTGGAAACACCATATATTTT. Amino acid sequence: CASSRGPGNTIYF.